The entry below describes one T cell receptor beta chain. How the authors handled the data: Reference gene primer amplification gave estimated nucleated cell counts. Assay used: immunoSEQ multiplex PCR; TCRdb lists only in-frame clones, some missing. V and J calls plus clone size are reproduced from that table; the DNA served to infer D and trimming. The sample yields 90,000 to 100,000 clones, 85% seen once. The J segment lost 2 bases and the V segment lost 4 bases, leaving 0 bases of the junction unmatched. Per the germline V gene, CDR1 is LNHDA and CDR2 is SQIVND (reference sequence). The CDR3 has 14 amino acids. The data derive from a study of blood T cell repertoires in COVID-19. Looking at the study overall: T cells, B-cell-depleted T cells, or PBMCs provided the cDNA or gDNA that served as material.

The specimen was peripheral blood. The sequence derives from a man older than 75 with acute or convalescent COVID-19. V usage is TRBV19 and J usage is TRBJ2-7, with TRBD2 matching 12 bases. The DNA of the CDR3 is TGTGCCAGTAGTACTAGCGGGAGGGCCTACGAGCAGTACTTC. Residues: CASSTSGRAYEQYF.